These 18 T cell receptor beta chains originate from one sample sequenced in a study of CD8 T cells in Susac syndrome (dated by TCRdb to about 2019). Library preparation employed the immunoSEQ multiplex PCR assay. RNA was extracted using the RNeasy kit, and roughly 0.45 to 1 ug of the RNA was reverse transcribed with random hexamers. TCRdb passed the public sequencing reads through fastp at Q25 and MiXCR, retaining productive beta sequences. For every CDR3 protein sequence, its rows merge into one entry that carries the most common genes and DNA. A total of about 47,000 distinct CDR3 sequences appear in this sample, approximately 92% of them only once. Approximately 0.41% of the sample goes to the ten largest clones. Sequenced: CD8+ T cells from PBMCs. The receptors were gathered from a human donor in good health.

The chain joins TRBV11-2 to TRBJ2-7, with D possibly matching TRBD1 (6 bases). V gave up 2 bases and J gave up 5 bases, with 7 bases separating them. This CDR3 spans 12 amino acids. Germline-derived CDR1 and CDR2 are SGHAT and FQNNGV. The CDR3 protein is CASSLPGDEQYF. The CDR3 DNA reads as TGTGCCAGCAGCTTACCAGGGGACGAGCAGTACTTC.

The chain uses TRBV7-9 and TRBJ1-2, with D possibly TRBD1 on 5 matching bases. Germline CDR1 reads SEHNR; CDR2 reads FQNEAQ (reference sequence). V dropped 0 bases and J dropped 4 bases, with 15 bases sitting between them. CDR3 length equals 16 residues. CDR3 nucleotide sequence: TGTGCCAGCAGCTTAGCCCCGGGGCTCTTCCCCTATGGCTACACCTTC. Amino acids: CASSLAPGLFPYGYTF.

The chain is built from TRBV9 and TRBJ2-2; tentatively, D is TRBD2 (7 bases). Trimming took 6 bases from V and 4 from J, leaving 16 bases between them. This CDR3 is built from 15 residues. Germline CDR1 reads SGDLS; CDR2 reads YYNGEE. As DNA, the CDR3 is TGTGCCAGCACCCCACAGGGAGGGGGCACCGGGGAGCTGTTTTTT. It specifies CASTPQGGGTGELFF.

This chain joins TRBV29-1 and TRBJ2-3; tentative D call: TRBD1 (6 bases). V was pared by 2 bases and J by 0 bases, with 12 bases between. Germline V CDR1 and CDR2: SQVTM, ANQGSEA. The CDR3 totals 15 residues. This CDR3 reads CSVEWDTHSTDTQYF. The CDR3 bases are TGCAGCGTTGAATGGGACACCCATAGCACAGATACGCAGTATTTT.

CDR3 DNA sequence: TGTGCCAGCAGCTTAGTAGGGAACGGGCTCTACGAGCAGTACTTC. Protein: CASSLVGNGLYEQYF. The gene calls are TRBV7-8 and TRBJ2-7; no reliable D call. V lost 1 base to trimming and J lost 3 bases, with 13 bases between them. The CDR3 has 15 residues. Germline V gene lookup returns CDR1 SGHVS and CDR2 FQNEAQ.

J is TRBJ2-3 and V is TRBV7-9; D may be TRBD2 (6 bases). Germline V gene lookup returns CDR1 SEHNR and CDR2 FQNEAQ (reference sequence). This CDR3 spans 16 amino acids. The V and J ends lost 5 bases and 4 bases respectively, with 19 bases between them. For the CDR3, the DNA is TGTGCCAGCAGCCCATTACTAGCCGGAAAAGCAGATACGCAGTATTTT. This gives the protein CASSPLLAGKADTQYF.

The chain recombines TRBV20-1 with TRBJ1-1; tentative D call: TRBD1 (5 bases). This CDR3 has 13 residues. Germline V gene data show CDR1 as DFQATT and CDR2 as SNEGSKA (reference sequence). Deletions cut 6 bases from V and 1 base from J, with 12 bases between. The CDR3 loop reads CSARRDGNTEAFF. The CDR3 DNA is TGCAGTGCCCGCCGGGACGGGAACACTGAAGCTTTCTTT.

The CDR3 loop is CASSFPGDRENYGYTF. In nucleotides, the CDR3 is TGCGCCAGCAGCTTCCCCGGGGACAGGGAGAACTATGGCTACACCTTC. The chain has TRBV5-1 and TRBJ1-2; TRBD1 agrees at 9 bases. With 2 bases clipped from V and 2 bases from J, the junction kept 7 bases outside the gene matches. The germline gives CDR1 SGHRS, CDR2 YFSETQ. This CDR3 spans 16 amino acids.

The CDR3 coding sequence is TGTGCCAGCAGCACCCGGACAGGTCAAGGGACAGATACGCAGTATTTT. Residues: CASSTRTGQGTDTQYF. The chain recombines TRBV5-4 with TRBJ2-3, with 7 bases identical to TRBD1. The germline V gene encodes CDR1 SGHNT and CDR2 YYREEE (reference sequence). The CDR3 consists of 16 residues. The V gene end was trimmed by 4 bases and the J gene end by 3 bases; junction bases not matched to a gene: 11. The full variable domain, its missing parts supplied by reference TRBV5-4 and TRBJ2-3, is ETGVTQSPTHLIKTRGQQVTLRCSSQSGHNTVSWYQQALGQGPQFIFQYYREEENGRGNFPPRFSGLQFPNYSSELNVNALELDDSALYLCASSTRTGQGTDTQYFGPGTRLTVL.

The chain employs TRBV20-1 and TRBJ2-2; weak D call: TRBD1 (6 bases). Trimming stripped 1 base from V and 7 bases from J, with 19 bases between. The CDR3 runs 16 residues. CDR1 DFQATT and CDR2 SNEGSKA come from the germline V gene (reference sequence). The CDR3 nucleotides read TGCAGTGCTAGAGCTCTCGGCACCGAAGGGGGCGGGGAGCTGTTTTTT. Translated, it gives CSARALGTEGGGELFF.

The V call is TRBV4-2, the J call TRBJ2-3; the D gene is possibly TRBD2 (5 bases). Trimming removed 0 bases from V and 4 bases from J, with 17 bases in between. The CDR3 extends over 17 amino acids. Germline CDR1 reads LGHNA; CDR2 reads YNFKEQ. CDR3: CASSQEILPSRADTQYF. As DNA, the CDR3 is TGTGCCAGCAGCCAAGAGATTCTACCCTCGAGGGCAGATACGCAGTATTTT.

The chain employs TRBV4-1 and TRBJ2-7; maybe TRBD1 (6 bases). Germline V gene sequence: CDR1 MGHRA, CDR2 YSYEKL. V was shortened by 0 bases and J by 1 base, with 10 bases between the two germline ends. The CDR3 spans 15 residues. The CDR3 here is CASSQDPGESYEQYF. In DNA form, the CDR3 reads TGCGCCAGCAGCCAAGACCCAGGGGAATCCTACGAGCAGTACTTC.

V gene TRBV9 combines with J gene TRBJ2-3, with unresolved D. Germline loops: CDR1 SGDLS, CDR2 YYNGEE. Trimming cost V 0 bases and J 3 bases, with 17 bases left between them. The CDR3 is 17 residues long. Written as DNA, the CDR3 is TGTGCCAGCAGCGTAGCAACCCGATTGGGTGCTACAGATACGCAGTATTTT. Residues: CASSVATRLGATDTQYF.

The chain couples TRBV15 to TRBJ2-6; no reliable D call. The CDR3 has 15 amino acids. The germline CDR1 and CDR2 sequences are LNHNV and YYDKDF (reference sequence). Trimming took 1 base from V and 1 from J, leaving 5 bases between them. CDR3 protein: CATSRVRSGANVLTF. The CDR3 nucleotides read TGTGCCACCAGCAGAGTGAGATCTGGGGCCAACGTCCTGACTTTC. Based on the CDR3 plus reference TRBV15 and TRBJ2-6, the full variable domain is DAMVIQNPRYQVTQFGKPVTLSCSQTLNHNVMYWYQQKSSQAPKLLFHYYDKDFNNEADTPDNFQSRRPNTSFCFLDIRSPGLGDTAMYLCATSRVRSGANVLTFGAGSRLTVL.

The rearrangement uses TRBV7-9 and TRBJ2-1, with 8 positions matching TRBD2. With V trimmed by 6 bases and J by 7 bases, 14 bases remained unmatched. The CDR3 has 16 amino acids. Germline lookup yields CDR1 SEHNR and CDR2 FQNEAQ (reference sequence). CDR3 in DNA: TGTGCCAGCAGTCAAACAGCGGGAGTTGGGAAGAATGAGCAGTTCTTC. Translated, it gives CASSQTAGVGKNEQFF.

In this sample, this clonotype turned up once. V gene TRBV27 combines with J gene TRBJ1-2; 7 nucleotides agree with TRBD1. This CDR3 has 14 amino acids. Germline V CDR1 and CDR2: MNHEY, SMNVEV (reference sequence). The V and J ends lost 5 bases and 4 bases, in that order; junction bases with no gene match: 7. This chain's CDR3 is CASSPQGHGYGYTF. CDR3 DNA: TGTGCCAGCAGTCCACAGGGGCATGGCTATGGCTACACCTTC.

This chain links TRBV7-2 with TRBJ2-3; D assignment may be TRBD1 or TRBD2 (5 bases each). CDR1 SGHTA and CDR2 FQGNSA come from the germline V gene. The germline V and J ends were trimmed by 0 bases and 3 bases, with 22 bases remaining between them. The CDR3 length is 19 residues. The CDR3 reads CASSLAGVRGRRATDTQYF. CDR3 DNA: TGTGCCAGCAGCTTAGCCGGGGTCCGGGGCCGTCGGGCAACAGATACGCAGTATTTT.

The chain links TRBV19 to TRBJ1-1; no firm D call. In germline, CDR1 is LNHDA, CDR2 SQIVND (reference sequence). The CDR3 has 13 amino acids. Trimming removed 2 bases at V and 3 bases at J, with 7 bases between. The CDR3 bases are TGTGCCAGTAGTATACAGATTGACACTGAAGCTTTCTTT. It specifies CASSIQIDTEAFF.